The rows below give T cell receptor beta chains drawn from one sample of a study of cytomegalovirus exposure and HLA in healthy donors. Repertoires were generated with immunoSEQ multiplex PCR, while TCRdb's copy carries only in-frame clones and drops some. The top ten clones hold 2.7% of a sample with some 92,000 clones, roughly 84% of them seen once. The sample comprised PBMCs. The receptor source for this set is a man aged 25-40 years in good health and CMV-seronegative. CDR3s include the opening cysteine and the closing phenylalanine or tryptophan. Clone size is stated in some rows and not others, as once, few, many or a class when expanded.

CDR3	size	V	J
CASSPQGYNEQFF	NA	TRBV5-5	TRBJ2-1
CASSKTGTGNTIYF	NA	TRBV19	TRBJ1-3
CASSSRQAWDTEAFF	NA	TRBV5-1	TRBJ1-1
CASSRPGGTEAFF	NA	TRBV2	TRBJ1-1
CASSHGLRGVTEAFF	once	TRBV18	TRBJ1-1
CASTQRGLAGAAYNEQFF	NA	TRBV7-8	TRBJ2-1
CASRDLMQGRDTQYF	NA	TRBV6-5	TRBJ2-3
CASSSPLAGSTGELFF	NA	TRBV5-4	TRBJ2-2
CASTISGGTDTQYF	NA	TRBV6-1	TRBJ2-3
CASRMDNNYGYTF	few	TRBV28	TRBJ1-2
CASSFPPGGTYTGELFF	NA	TRBV7-9	TRBJ2-2
CASSLKTGREDEQYF	NA	TRBV5-1	TRBJ2-7
CASSFGTSGGEQYF	NA	TRBV7-3	TRBJ2-3
CASSLAEGIYGYTF	NA	TRBV5-6	TRBJ1-2
CSVNRYRGGQPEAFF	NA	TRBV29-1	TRBJ1-1
CASETVSGANVLTF	NA	TRBV19	TRBJ2-6
CASSQGDRYSYGYTF	NA	TRBV4-1	TRBJ1-2
CASSTGQGTSYEQYF	NA	TRBV7-3	TRBJ2-7
CASSLDRVTEAFF	few	TRBV7-6	TRBJ1-1
CASSLAGNEQYF	NA	TRBV11-2	TRBJ2-7
CASSVGTANKNTEAFF	NA	TRBV9	TRBJ1-1
CASMPRDRFYSNQPQHF	once	TRBV28	TRBJ1-5
CASSPRVGAGTKRGIYNEQFF	NA	TRBV18	TRBJ2-1
CASSLGAREYEQYF	NA	TRBV7-2	TRBJ2-7